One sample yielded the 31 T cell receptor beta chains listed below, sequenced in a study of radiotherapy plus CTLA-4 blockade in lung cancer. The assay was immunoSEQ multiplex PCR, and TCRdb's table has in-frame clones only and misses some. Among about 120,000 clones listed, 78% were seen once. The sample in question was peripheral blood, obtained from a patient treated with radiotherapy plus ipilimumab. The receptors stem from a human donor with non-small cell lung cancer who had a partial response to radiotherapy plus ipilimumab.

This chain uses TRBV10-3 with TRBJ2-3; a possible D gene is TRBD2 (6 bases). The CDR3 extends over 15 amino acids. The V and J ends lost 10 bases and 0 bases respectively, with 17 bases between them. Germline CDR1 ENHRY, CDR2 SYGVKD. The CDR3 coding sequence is TGTGCCACTTTCCCCCCGGGAGCTAGCACAGATACGCAGTATTTT. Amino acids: CATFPPGASTDTQYF.

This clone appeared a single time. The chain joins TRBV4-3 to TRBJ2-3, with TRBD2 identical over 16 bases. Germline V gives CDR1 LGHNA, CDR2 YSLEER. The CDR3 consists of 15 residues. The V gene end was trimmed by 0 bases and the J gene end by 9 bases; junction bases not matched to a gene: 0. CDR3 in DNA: TGCGCCAGCAGCCAAGAGGGACTAGCGGGAGGGACGCAGTATTTT. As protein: CASSQEGLAGGTQYF.

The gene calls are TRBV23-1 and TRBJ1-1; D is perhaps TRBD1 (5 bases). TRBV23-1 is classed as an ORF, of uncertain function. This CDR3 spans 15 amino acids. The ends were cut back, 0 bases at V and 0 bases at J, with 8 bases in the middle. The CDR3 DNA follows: TGCGCCAGCAGTCAATCAGGGGTGGTGAACACTGAAGCTTTCTTT. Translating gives CASSQSGVVNTEAFF.

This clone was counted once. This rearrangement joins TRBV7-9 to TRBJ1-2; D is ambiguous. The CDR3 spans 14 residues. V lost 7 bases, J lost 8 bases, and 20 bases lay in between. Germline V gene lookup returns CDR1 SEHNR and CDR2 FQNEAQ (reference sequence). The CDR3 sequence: CASNPKRASGGYTF. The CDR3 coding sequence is TGTGCCAGCAACCCCAAGCGGGCCTCGGGCGGCTACACCTTC.

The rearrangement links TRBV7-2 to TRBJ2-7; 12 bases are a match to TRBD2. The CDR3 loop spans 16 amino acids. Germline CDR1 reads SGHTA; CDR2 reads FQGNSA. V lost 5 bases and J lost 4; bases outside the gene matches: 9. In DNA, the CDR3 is TGTGCCAGCAGCCTCCACGGACTAGCGGGGATATACGAGCAGTACGTC. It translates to CASSLHGLAGIYEQYV.

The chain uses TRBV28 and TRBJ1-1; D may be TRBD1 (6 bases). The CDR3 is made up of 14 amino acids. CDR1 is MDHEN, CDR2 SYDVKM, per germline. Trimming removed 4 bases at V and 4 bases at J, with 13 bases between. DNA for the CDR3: TGTGCCAGCAGTTGGACACCCAGGGGCACTGAAGCTTTCTTT. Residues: CASSWTPRGTEAFF.

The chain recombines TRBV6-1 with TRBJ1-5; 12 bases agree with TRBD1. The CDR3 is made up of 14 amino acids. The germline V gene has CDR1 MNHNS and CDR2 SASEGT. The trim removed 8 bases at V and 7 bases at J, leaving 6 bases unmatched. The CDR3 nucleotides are TGTGCCAGCCGCGGGACAGGGGGCGAACAGCCCCAGCATTTT. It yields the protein CASRGTGGEQPQHF.

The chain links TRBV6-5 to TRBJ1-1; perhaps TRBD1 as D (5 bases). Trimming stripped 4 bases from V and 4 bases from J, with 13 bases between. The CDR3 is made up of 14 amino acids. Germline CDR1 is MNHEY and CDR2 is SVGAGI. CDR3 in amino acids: CASSSNDQGTEAFF. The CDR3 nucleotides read TGTGCCAGCAGTTCCAATGATCAGGGCACTGAAGCTTTCTTT.

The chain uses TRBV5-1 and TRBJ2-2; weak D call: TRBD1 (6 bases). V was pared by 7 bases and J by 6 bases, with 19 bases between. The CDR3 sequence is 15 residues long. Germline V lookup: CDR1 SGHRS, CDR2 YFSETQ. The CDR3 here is CASGPGQIGAGELFF. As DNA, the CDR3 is TGCGCCAGCGGCCCTGGACAGATCGGGGCCGGGGAGCTGTTTTTT.

The CDR3 protein is CASSLEAGLDNEQFF. For the CDR3, the DNA is TGTGCCAGCAGCTTAGAAGCGGGACTCGACAATGAGCAGTTCTTC. The J gene is TRBJ2-1, the V gene TRBV7-9; 7 positions agree with TRBD2. Germline-derived CDR1 and CDR2 are SEHNR and FQNEAQ (reference sequence). There are 15 residues in the CDR3. J was trimmed by 5 bases and V by 1 base; bases with no gene match: 5.

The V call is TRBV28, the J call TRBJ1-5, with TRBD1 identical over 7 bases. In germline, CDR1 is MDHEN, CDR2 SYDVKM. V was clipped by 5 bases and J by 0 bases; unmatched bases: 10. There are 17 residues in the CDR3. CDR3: CASSPPTGPNSNQPQHF. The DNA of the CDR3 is TGTGCCAGCAGTCCCCCGACAGGGCCCAATAGCAATCAGCCCCAGCATTTT.

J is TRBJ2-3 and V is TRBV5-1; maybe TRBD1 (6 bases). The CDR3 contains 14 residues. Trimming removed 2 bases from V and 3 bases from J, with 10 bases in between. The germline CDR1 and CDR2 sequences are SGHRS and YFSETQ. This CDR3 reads CASSLQGFTDTQYF. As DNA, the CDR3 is TGCGCCAGCAGCTTACAGGGTTTTACAGATACGCAGTATTTT.

The CDR3 spells CASSWRDGYTF. The DNA for the CDR3 is TGTGCCAGCAGCTGGAGGGATGGCTACACCTTC. The chain has TRBV6-5 and TRBJ1-2; D is unclear. The CDR3 is 11 residues long. V lost 6 bases, J lost 6 bases, and 8 bases lay in between. The germline V gene has CDR1 MNHEY and CDR2 SVGAGI.

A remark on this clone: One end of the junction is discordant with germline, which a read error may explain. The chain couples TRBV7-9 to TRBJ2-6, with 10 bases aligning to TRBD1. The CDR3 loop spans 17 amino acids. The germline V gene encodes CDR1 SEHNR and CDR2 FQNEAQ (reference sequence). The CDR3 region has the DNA TGTGCCAGCAGATTAGACAGGGGGCTGGGTGGGGCCAACGTCCTGACTTTC. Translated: CASRLDRGLGGANVLTF.

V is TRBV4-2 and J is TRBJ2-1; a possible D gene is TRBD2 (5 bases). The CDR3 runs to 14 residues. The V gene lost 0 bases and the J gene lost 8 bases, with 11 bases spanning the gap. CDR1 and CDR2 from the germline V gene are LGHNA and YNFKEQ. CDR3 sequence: CASSQDPSADEQFF. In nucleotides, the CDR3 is TGTGCCAGCAGCCAAGATCCTTCAGCGGATGAGCAGTTCTTC.

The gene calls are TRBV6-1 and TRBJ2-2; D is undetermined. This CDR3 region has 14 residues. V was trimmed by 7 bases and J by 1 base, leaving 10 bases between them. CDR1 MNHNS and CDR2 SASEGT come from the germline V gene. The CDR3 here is CASNDPGNTGELFF. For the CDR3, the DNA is TGTGCCAGCAACGACCCGGGGAACACCGGGGAGCTGTTTTTT.

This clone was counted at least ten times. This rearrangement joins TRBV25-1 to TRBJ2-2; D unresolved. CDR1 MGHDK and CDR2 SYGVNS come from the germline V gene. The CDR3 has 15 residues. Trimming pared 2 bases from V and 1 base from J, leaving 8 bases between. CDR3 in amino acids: CASSEPRVNTGELFF. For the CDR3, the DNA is TGTGCCAGCAGTGAACCCCGTGTGAACACCGGGGAGCTGTTTTTT.

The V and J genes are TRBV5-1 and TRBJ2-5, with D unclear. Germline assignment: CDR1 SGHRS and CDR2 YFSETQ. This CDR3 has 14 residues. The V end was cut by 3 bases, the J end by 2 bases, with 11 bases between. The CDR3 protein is CASSSGSGQETQYF. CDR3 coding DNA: TGCGCCAGCAGCTCGGGTAGTGGGCAAGAGACCCAGTACTTC.

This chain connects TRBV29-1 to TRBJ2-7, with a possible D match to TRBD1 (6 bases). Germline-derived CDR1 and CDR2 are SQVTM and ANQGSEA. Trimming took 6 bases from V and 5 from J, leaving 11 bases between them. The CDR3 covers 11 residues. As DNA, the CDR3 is TGCAGCGTACGCAGGGACAACGAGCAGTACTTC. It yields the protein CSVRRDNEQYF.

The CDR3 sequence is CASSLGSGLGEQYV. The CDR3 DNA is TGTGCCAGCAGTTTAGGGTCTGGGCTCGGCGAGCAGTACGTC. The genes are TRBV28 and TRBJ2-7, with D unclear. Germline CDR1 MDHEN, CDR2 SYDVKM. The length of the CDR3 is 14 residues. V was cut by 2 bases and J by 6 bases, with 14 bases left in between.

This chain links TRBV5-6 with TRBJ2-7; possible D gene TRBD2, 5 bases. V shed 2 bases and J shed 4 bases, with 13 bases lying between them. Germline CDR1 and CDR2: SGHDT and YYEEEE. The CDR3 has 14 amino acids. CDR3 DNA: TGTGCCAGCAGCTTTGGTAGAAGAGGGTACGAGCAGTACTTC. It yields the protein CASSFGRRGYEQYF.

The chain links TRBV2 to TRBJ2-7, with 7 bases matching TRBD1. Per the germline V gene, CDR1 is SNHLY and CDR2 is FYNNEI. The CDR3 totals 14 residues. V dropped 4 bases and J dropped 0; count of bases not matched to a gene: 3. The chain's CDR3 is CASSVQGFSYEQYF. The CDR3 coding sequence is TGTGCCAGCAGTGTACAGGGGTTCTCCTACGAGCAGTACTTC.

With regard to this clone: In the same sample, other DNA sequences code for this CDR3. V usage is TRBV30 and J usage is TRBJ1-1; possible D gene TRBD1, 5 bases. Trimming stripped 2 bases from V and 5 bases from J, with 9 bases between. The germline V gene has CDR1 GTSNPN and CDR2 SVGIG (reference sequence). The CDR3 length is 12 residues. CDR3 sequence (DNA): TGTGCCTGGAGTCGGGGGGGGACTGAAGCTTTCTTT. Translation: CAWSRGGTEAFF.

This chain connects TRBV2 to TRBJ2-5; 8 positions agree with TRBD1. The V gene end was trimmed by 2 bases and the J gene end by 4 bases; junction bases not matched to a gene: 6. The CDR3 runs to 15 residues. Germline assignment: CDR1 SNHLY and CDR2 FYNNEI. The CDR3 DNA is TGTGCCAGCAGTGAACAGAACAGGGGGAGAGAGACCCAGTACTTC. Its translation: CASSEQNRGRETQYF.

The CDR3 nucleotides are TGTGCCAGCAGGACTAGCGGGAGGGGCGAGCAGTACGTC. Its translation is CASRTSGRGEQYV. The chain recombines TRBV28 with TRBJ2-7; 14 bases are a match to TRBD2. V lost 6 bases, J lost 6 bases, and 1 base stayed unmatched. CDR1 MDHEN and CDR2 SYDVKM come from the germline V gene. This CDR3 comprises 13 residues.

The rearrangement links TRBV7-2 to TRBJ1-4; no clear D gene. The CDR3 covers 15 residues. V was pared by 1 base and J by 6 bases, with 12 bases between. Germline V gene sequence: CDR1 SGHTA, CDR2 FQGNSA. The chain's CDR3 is CASSLGHQRDEKLFF. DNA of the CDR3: TGTGCCAGCAGCTTAGGGCACCAGAGGGATGAAAAACTGTTTTTT.

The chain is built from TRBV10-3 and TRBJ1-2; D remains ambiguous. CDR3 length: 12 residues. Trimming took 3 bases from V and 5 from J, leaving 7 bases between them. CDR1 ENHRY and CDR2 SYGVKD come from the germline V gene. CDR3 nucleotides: TGTGCCATCAGTGACCGGGAGTATGGCTACACCTTC. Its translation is CAISDREYGYTF.

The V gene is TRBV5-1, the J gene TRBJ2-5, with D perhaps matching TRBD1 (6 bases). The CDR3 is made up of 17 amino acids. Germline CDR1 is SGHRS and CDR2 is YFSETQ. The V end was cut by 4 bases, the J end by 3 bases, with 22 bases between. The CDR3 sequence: CASSREKPGAGKETQYF. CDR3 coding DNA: TGCGCCAGCAGCCGTGAAAAACCAGGGGCAGGAAAAGAGACCCAGTACTTC.

CDR3 coding DNA: TGTGCCAGCACAGACAGGTTGAACATTCAGTACTTC. This gives the protein CASTDRLNIQYF. The chain employs TRBV19 and TRBJ2-4; D is possibly TRBD1 (6 bases). V lost 9 bases to trimming and J lost 7 bases, with 13 bases between them. The CDR3 is 12 amino acids. Germline V gene data show CDR1 as LNHDA and CDR2 as SQIVND (reference sequence).

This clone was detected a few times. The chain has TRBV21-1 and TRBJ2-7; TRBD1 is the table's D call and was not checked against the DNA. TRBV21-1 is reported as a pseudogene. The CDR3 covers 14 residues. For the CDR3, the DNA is TGTGCCAGCAGCAAAGAATTCAGGGTGGGCGAGCAGTACTTC. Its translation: CASSKEFRVGEQYF.

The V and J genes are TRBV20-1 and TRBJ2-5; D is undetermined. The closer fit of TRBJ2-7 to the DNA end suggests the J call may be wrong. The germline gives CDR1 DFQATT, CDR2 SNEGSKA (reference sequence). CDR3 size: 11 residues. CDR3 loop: CSASQVYEQYF. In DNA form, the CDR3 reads TGCAGTGCTAGCCAGGTGTACGAGCAGTACTTC.